The TCR beta chain described here comes from a study of blood T cells in healthy people across ages (dated by TCRdb to the mid-2010s). Notes on the research overall: Template switching captured roughly one uniquely barcoded TCR beta cDNA molecule per two T cells in model experiments. Age-related changes in TCR beta repertoire diversity were measured in the study by deep sequencing normalized with unique cDNA molecular identifiers. Four age groups were formed from the donors: young (average roughly 15 years), middle-aged (approximately 39), aged (over 55) and long-lived (about 75). Two additional independent replicas of 1 million unique cDNA reads from the same blood draw were analyzed for two donors (one aged 18 to 29 and one aged 80 or older). General conclusions and limits of the study: Total diversity estimates from one million sequenced T cells were considered lower bounds and underestimates. Bulk unsorted PBMC profiling prevented conclusive comparison of naive and antigen-experienced compartments. Donor CMV infection status was unknown, potentially confounding age-related changes in expanded clonotypes. Compared with the aged group, more naive CD4+ T cells, fewer expanded clones and increased TCR diversity were shown by the long-lived group, suggesting age selection. Observed TCR beta diversity per million T cells fell roughly linearly with age, and a significant reduction was already apparent by age roughly 40. A strong correlation was found between observed TCR beta diversity and the percentage of naive T cells measured by flow cytometry.

In its sample, this clonotype was seen a few times. Its antigen is unknown. Within one base of it there is no much larger clone, and no base qualities were kept. The approximately 39 donors, aged about 6 to 100 years, were systemically healthy Caucasian individuals from Russia. Around 9.9 milliliters of peripheral blood were collected from each donor into EDTA-treated Vacutainer tubes. Ficoll-Paque density-gradient centrifugation was used to isolate PBMCs, with at least 6 million per sample. Trizol reagent was used to extract total RNA from the PBMCs, yielding at least 5 micrograms per sample. Naive CD45RAhigh/CD27high T cell percentages were measured by flow cytometry on a PBMC aliquot from every donor. CDR1 is given as SGHVS and CDR2 as FQNEAQ, both from the germline V gene. V and J are truncated by 4 bases and 10 bases respectively, leaving an intervening sequence of 16 bases. Including the terminal cysteine and phenylalanine, the CDR3 comprises 13 residues. Of all the DNA, just the CDR3 is kept, 39 bases in frame from base 1.

To prepare the library, 5' RACE was applied. The instrument given in TCRdb is Illumina HiSeq 2500. A second PCR of about 7 to 12 cycles was run with a J-beta primer mix and a sample-barcoded 5' primer. Each TCR beta cDNA molecule received a unique molecular identifier from a template-switch 5' adaptor carrying 12 random nucleotides. Each sample yielded at least 3 million CDR3-containing paired-end reads. All of the RNA was converted into first-strand cDNA using the Mint cDNA synthesis kit, with a TRBC-specific oligonucleotide serving as the primer. After uracil-DNA glycosylase treatment, a first 18-cycle PCR used universal primers M1SS and BC2_uni_R on all cDNA. The study's own analysis went as follows. For normalization, 1 million high-quality reads were randomly selected from each sample, with every read carrying a distinct molecular identifier. Reads with shared molecular identifiers were discarded instead of being binned into consensus sequences. MiTCR, run with a Q25 quality threshold and the strictest error-elimination algorithm, handled CDR3 identification, clonotype clustering and error correction. A nonparametric unseen species model using Euler transformation provided a lower-bound estimate of total TCR beta diversity. TCRdb's own reprocessing of the public reads used fastp at Q25 and MiXCR and kept productive beta chains. Identical CDR3 protein sequences are pooled into one entry, listed with their most common genes and DNA. These V and J calls originate from TCRdb's pipeline instead of the authors' own analysis. This sample is represented by approximately 900,000 distinct CDR3 sequences; about 28% of them were singletons. 10% to 13% of the sample lies in the top ten.

These data are also associated with another study on T cells of mothers and their children. Per the second study: Nine systemically healthy Caucasian individuals served as donors, namely three mothers together with their six children. cDNA synthesis consumed the entire amount of extracted RNA, loaded at about 1.5 ug RNA in each 15 ul reaction. In the second PCR, the M1S primer added sample barcodes and 2-4 random nucleotides. Each mother yielded over 8.5 million TCR beta CDR3 reads and each child about 3 million reads. Thymic selection similarly shapes TCR recombination output in related and unrelated pairs, with minor effect from inherited differences. Normalized repertoire overlap was always found to be slightly, but never significantly, higher in related mother-child pairs than in unrelated mother-child pairs. Persistent microchimeric T cell clones were not detected, at a sensitivity of 95 to 100 clones per million clonotypes. Deep NGS was used in the study to compare the TCR beta repertoires of mothers and children and to look for features that separate related mother-child pairs from unrelated individuals. The mean age was 40 +/- 4 years for the mothers and about 12 +/- 4 years for the children. After adapters were ligated using NEBNext reagents, the libraries underwent 100+100 nt paired-end sequencing on an Illumina HiSeq 2000. To prevent cross-contamination, the mother and child libraries were prepared a month apart and were sequenced in separate runs. For each donor, somewhere between roughly 450,000 and 2,100,000 distinct TCR beta clonotypes were identified. Naive TCR beta clonotypes were estimated from low-frequency clonotypes matched to each donor's FACS-determined naive share, without sorting.

The origin of this receptor is a woman between 40 and 50 years old in good health. Sequences were obtained from blood. The chain is made from TRBV7-8 and TRBJ1-1; the D segment could be TRBD1, given 5 matching bases. CDR3 sequence: CASSSSTVERAFF. The nucleotide sequence reads TGTGCCAGCAGCTCTTCGACAGTGGAACGAGCTTTCTTT.